The 23 T cell receptor beta chains below all came from one sample that was sequenced in a study of cytomegalovirus exposure and HLA in healthy donors. Researchers ran the PCR with 60 Vbeta and 13 Jbeta primers. TCRdb's copy holds only in-frame clones and misses some; the assay was immunoSEQ multiplex PCR. The sample has 140,000 or so clones, roughly 62% seen once. The specimen was PBMCs. These receptors were collected from a male donor in good health and CMV-seronegative.

The chain is built from TRBV30 and TRBJ1-5; 10 nucleotides line up with TRBD1. Germline CDR1 reads GTSNPN; CDR2 reads SVGIG (reference sequence). The junction had 9 bases not matched to a gene; V was cut back by 3 bases and J by 1 base. CDR3 length: 17 residues. CDR3 nucleotide sequence: TGTGCCTGGAGGGGGGGGACAGGGGAGCTGAGCAATCAGCCCCAGCATTTT. Its translation is CAWRGGTGELSNQPQHF.

This clone was seen a handful of times. This rearrangement joins TRBV25-1 to TRBJ2-3, with D uncertain. The length of the CDR3 is 14 residues. The V gene's germline CDR1 is MGHDK and CDR2 SYGVNS. V was cut by 4 bases and J by 0 bases, with 8 bases left in between. The DNA for the CDR3 is TGTGCCAGCAGTGGGAGTCTTAGCACAGATACGCAGTATTTT. It is translated as CASSGSLSTDTQYF.

This clone was seen a few times. The chain links TRBV7-9 to TRBJ1-1; D remains ambiguous. Germline CDR1 and CDR2: SEHNR and FQNEAQ (reference sequence). Deletions cut 3 bases from V and 2 bases from J, with 13 bases between. The CDR3 sequence is 15 residues long. The DNA of the CDR3 is TGTGCCAGCAGCTTTTCGGGGTATAGAAACACTGAAGCTTTCTTT. Its translation is CASSFSGYRNTEAFF.

The V call is TRBV28, the J call TRBJ2-5; the D gene is possibly TRBD1 (5 bases). CDR1 and CDR2 from the germline V gene are MDHEN and SYDVKM. Trimming shortened V by 3 bases and J by 0 bases, and 8 bases separated the two germline ends. This CDR3 spans 14 amino acids. As DNA, the CDR3 is TGTGCCAGCAGTTTGTCAGGGTACCAAGAGACCCAGTACTTC. It encodes CASSLSGYQETQYF.

This clone was observed a few times. V is TRBV6-6 and J is TRBJ1-1, with D maybe TRBD1 (5 bases). V lost 6 bases to trimming and J lost 1 base, with 9 bases between them. CDR3 length: 13 residues. The germline V gene has CDR1 MNHNY and CDR2 SVGAGI (reference sequence). The CDR3 nucleotides are TGTGCCAGCAGGGGGGAGGAGAACACTGAAGCTTTCTTT. Amino acid sequence: CASRGEENTEAFF.

The chain recombines TRBV30 with TRBJ2-1; D might be TRBD2 (6 bases). Trimming removed 3 bases at V and 9 bases at J, with 15 bases between. CDR1 and CDR2 from the germline V gene are GTSNPN and SVGIG (reference sequence). CDR3 length: 13 residues. CDR3 coding DNA: TGTGCCTGGAGCGGATCAGTGGAGGGTGAGCAGTTCTTC. This gives the protein CAWSGSVEGEQFF.

J is TRBJ2-5 and V is TRBV5-6, with D perhaps TRBD1 (5 bases). The CDR3 length is 13 residues. Germline-derived CDR1 and CDR2 are SGHDT and YYEEEE. V was shortened by 2 bases and J by 4 bases, with 9 bases between the two germline ends. The CDR3, as DNA: TGTGCCAGCAGCTTTAAGGGGCGAGAGACCCAGTACTTC. The encoded protein is CASSFKGRETQYF.

This chain links TRBV6-6 with TRBJ1-3, with D hard to call. The V gene's germline CDR1 is MNHNY and CDR2 SVGAGI (reference sequence). Trimming took 5 bases from V and 0 from J, leaving 11 bases between them. CDR3 length equals 15 residues. The CDR3 nucleotides are TGTGCCAGCAGTCTGGACTTCCCCTCTGGAAACACCATATATTTT. Its protein product is CASSLDFPSGNTIYF.

This sequence joins TRBV2 and TRBJ2-5; D not resolved. The J call may be mistaken, given a closer DNA end match to TRBJ2-7. This CDR3 has 11 amino acids. Per the germline V gene, CDR1 is SNHLY and CDR2 is FYNNEI. CDR3 residues: CASSLDYEQYF. For the CDR3, the DNA is TGTGCCAGCAGTCTCGACTACGAGCAGTACTTC.

This clone was detected only a few times. This chain uses TRBV27 with TRBJ2-7; the match to TRBD1 covers 9 bases. The germline gives CDR1 MNHEY, CDR2 SMNVEV (reference sequence). After removal of 3 bases from V and 7 bases from J, the junction contained 10 bases not matched to a gene. This CDR3 region has 15 residues. CDR3 protein: CASSFGQGTNWEQYF. In DNA, the CDR3 is TGTGCCAGCAGTTTCGGACAGGGGACGAACTGGGAGCAGTACTTC.

The chain is built from TRBV15 and TRBJ1-3; no reliable D call. The germline V and J ends were trimmed by 5 bases and 1 base, with 9 bases remaining between them. The CDR3 runs to 14 residues. Germline V gene data show CDR1 as LNHNV and CDR2 as YYDKDF (reference sequence). For the CDR3, the DNA is TGTGCCACCAGCCCAAGGCGGTCTGGAAACACCATATATTTT. This gives the protein CATSPRRSGNTIYF.

The chain is built from TRBV7-2 and TRBJ2-5, with TRBD2 identical over 10 bases. The CDR3 loop spans 15 amino acids. CDR1 and CDR2 from the germline V gene are SGHTA and FQGNSA. V was clipped by 3 bases and J by 6 bases; unmatched bases: 7. The CDR3 DNA follows: TGTGCCAGCAGCTTGGCTAGCGGGGGTTTTAAGACCCAGTACTTC. It translates to CASSLASGGFKTQYF.

This clone occurred once. This chain joins TRBV6-1 and TRBJ2-5, with D uncertain. The germline V and J ends were trimmed by 7 bases and 0 bases, with 9 bases remaining between them. The CDR3 is 13 amino acids. The germline V gene encodes CDR1 MNHNS and CDR2 SASEGT. The chain's CDR3 is CASKQPNQETQYF. DNA for the CDR3: TGTGCCAGCAAGCAACCCAACCAAGAGACCCAGTACTTC.

For this clone: Mismatch with germline at one junction end may stem from a read error. CDR3 in amino acids: CASSWTGISDQPQHF. The CDR3 DNA reads TGTGCCAGCAGCTGGACAGGGATTAGCGATCAGCCCCAGCATTTT. The chain has TRBV5-8 and TRBJ1-5; 8 bases are shared with TRBD1. This CDR3 has 15 residues. Germline assignment: CDR1 SGHTS and CDR2 YDEGEE. Complete variable domain (other parts from reference TRBV5-8 and TRBJ1-5): EAGVTQSPTHLIKTRGQQATLRCSPISGHTSVYWYQQALGLGLQFLLWYDEGEERNRGNFPPRFSGRQFPNYSSELNVNALELEDSALYLCASSWTGISDQPQHFGDGTRLSIL.

The rearrangement links TRBV21-1 to TRBJ2-5; the table's D call, TRBD2, was not checked against the DNA. TRBV21-1 constitutes a pseudogene. The CDR3 spans 14 residues. CDR3 DNA sequence: TGTGCCAGACTTGATTTCGAGGGCAGAGAGACCCAGTACTTC. Translated, it gives CARLDFEGRETQYF.

The chain couples TRBV5-4 to TRBJ2-3, with 8 bases fitting TRBD2. Trimming cost V 5 bases and J 1 base; bases outside gene matches: 12. The V gene's germline CDR1 is SGHNT and CDR2 YYREEE (reference sequence). The CDR3 length is 17 residues. CDR3 DNA: TGTGCCAGCAGATTTGATACGGGGGGGCCCGGCACAGATACGCAGTATTTT. It codes for CASRFDTGGPGTDTQYF.

CDR3 loop: CASTSGGAAYEQYF. CDR3 nucleotide sequence: TGTGCCAGCACTAGCGGGGGGGCCGCTTACGAGCAGTACTTC. This chain joins TRBV6-1 and TRBJ2-7, with 12 bases fitting TRBD2. The CDR3 is 14 residues long. The J segment lost 4 bases and the V segment lost 7 bases, leaving 5 bases of the junction unmatched. The germline CDR1 and CDR2 sequences are MNHNS and SASEGT.

The chain joins TRBV6-4 to TRBJ2-1; D unclear. CDR1 MRHNA and CDR2 SNTAGT come from the germline V gene. This CDR3 is 13 amino acids long. V was shortened by 3 bases and J by 5 bases, with 8 bases between the two germline ends. This CDR3 is CASSERANNEQFF. For the CDR3, the DNA is TGTGCCAGCAGTGAAAGAGCTAACAATGAGCAGTTCTTC.

This clone was observed a few times. The V and J genes are TRBV28 and TRBJ2-5; tentatively, D is TRBD1 (5 bases). Germline V CDR1 and CDR2: MDHEN, SYDVKM. The CDR3 runs to 15 residues. V was cut by 3 bases and J by 1 base, with 12 bases left in between. Here the CDR3 DNA reads TGTGCCAGCAGTTTTACCGGCCAGGGCCAAGAGACCCAGTACTTC. It yields the protein CASSFTGQGQETQYF.

J is TRBJ2-1 and V is TRBV13; a weak D match, TRBD2 (7 bases). This CDR3 spans 12 amino acids. V gave up 5 bases and J gave up 9 bases, with 11 bases separating them. Germline assignment: CDR1 PRHDT and CDR2 FYEKMQ (reference sequence). DNA of the CDR3: TGTGCCAGCAGCCTCCGGGGGGCTGAGCAGTTCTTC. The encoded protein is CASSLRGAEQFF.

The J gene is TRBJ1-2, the V gene TRBV5-4; 9 bases match TRBD1. V lost 9 bases to trimming and J lost 7 bases; unmatched junction nucleotides: 4. The CDR3 spans 11 residues. Germline V gives CDR1 SGHNT, CDR2 YYREEE (reference sequence). The CDR3 DNA is TGTGCCATACCGGGACAGGGTGGCTACACCTTC. Its translation: CAIPGQGGYTF.

The chain has TRBV27 and TRBJ2-5; D might be TRBD1 (6 bases). The DNA end favors TRBJ2-7, so the J call may be wrong. CDR1 and CDR2 (germline): MNHEY, SMNVEV (reference sequence). This CDR3 comprises 17 residues. The CDR3 nucleotides are TGTGCCAGCAGTTTAAAATTCGCGGACAGAAGCTCCTACGAGCAGTACTTC. This gives the protein CASSLKFADRSSYEQYF.

V and J are TRBV9 and TRBJ2-5; 14 bases line up with TRBD2. Trimming took 4 bases from V and 7 from J; bases not matched to a gene: 12. The germline gives CDR1 SGDLS, CDR2 YYNGEE. CDR3 length: 17 amino acids. The CDR3 DNA is TGTGCCAGCAGCCCATCCCCGGGACTAGCGGGGGAAGGGACCCAGTACTTC. Protein sequence: CASSPSPGLAGEGTQYF.